Described below is a single T cell receptor (beta chain) sequence and its context. The antigen remains unidentified. Germline V gives CDR1 SGHRS, CDR2 YFSETQ. Deletions cut 3 bases from V and 0 bases from J, with 10 bases between. This CDR3 is built from 15 residues. The entry originates in a study of T cell responses to AZD1222 COVID-19 vaccine. The study's findings and limits: White British people made up most donors, females outnumbered males, and clonal diversity was possibly underestimated.

Assay: immunoSEQ multiplex PCR; the TCRdb copy retains only in-frame clones and omits some. The sample lists 140,000 to 150,000 clones, around 84% occurring once. This sequence joins TRBV5-1 and TRBJ1-3, with D perhaps matching TRBD1 (5 bases). This receptor was obtained from an adult who received the AZD1222 COVID-19 vaccine. This sample comprised peripheral blood, obtained 28 days after the second AZD1222 dose. CDR3 region: CASSSSGSSGNTIYF. The CDR3, as DNA: TGCGCCAGCAGCTCGTCAGGGAGCTCTGGAAACACCATATATTTT.